This T cell receptor (beta chain) was identified during a study of blood T cell repertoires in COVID-19. At the level of the study: Some COVID-19 samples were acute and others convalescent; all came from the United States, Italy and Spain. PBMCs, B-cell-depleted T cells, or T cells were the source of the cDNA or gDNA that made up the material.

In the study's own analysis: Amplification from reference gene primers served as the basis for estimated nucleated cell counts. Generated by immunoSEQ multiplex PCR, the TCRdb table keeps only in-frame clones and is missing some. That table gives V, J and clone size, and the DNA gave D and trimming. Here the sample spans approximately 68,000 clones, around 76% being singletons. With 4 bases clipped from V and 3 bases from J, the junction kept 4 bases outside the gene matches. Germline V gene sequence: CDR1 SGHAT, CDR2 FQNNGV. The CDR3 runs 15 residues. This sequence joins TRBV11-2 and TRBJ2-7; 12 bases are shared with TRBD2. This TCR was recovered from a human donor in a cohort sampled during active COVID-19. Sequenced: peripheral blood. The CDR3 DNA follows: TGTGCCAGCAGCTCGGGACTAGCGGGCGGCTACGAGCAGTACTTC. Protein sequence: CASSSGLAGGYEQYF.